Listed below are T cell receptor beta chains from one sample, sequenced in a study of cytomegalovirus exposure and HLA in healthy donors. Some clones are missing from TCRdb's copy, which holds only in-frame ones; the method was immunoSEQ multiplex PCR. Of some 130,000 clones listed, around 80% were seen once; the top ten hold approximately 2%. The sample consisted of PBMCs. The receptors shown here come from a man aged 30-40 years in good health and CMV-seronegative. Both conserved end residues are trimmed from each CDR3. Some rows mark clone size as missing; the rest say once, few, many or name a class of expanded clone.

CDR3: ASSSHRDTGELF
J: TRBJ2-2
size: few
V: TRBV7-7

CDR3: ASSSYGYHTGELF
J: TRBJ2-2
size: -
V: TRBV7-8

CDR3: ASSLDSGRSYNEQF
J: TRBJ2-1
size: -
V: TRBV4-1

CDR3: ASSSSSGRPYNEQF
J: TRBJ2-1
size: -
V: TRBV11-1

CDR3: ASSIEAGGPREQY
J: TRBJ2-7
size: few
V: TRBV19

CDR3: ASSLTGYTPEAF
J: TRBJ1-1
size: -
V: TRBV7-2

CDR3: ATSRDLLAGNEQF
J: TRBJ2-1
size: -
V: TRBV15

CDR3: ASSPDRSTMNTEAF
J: TRBJ1-1
size: few
V: TRBV18

CDR3: ASSQRGQPTNTGELF
J: TRBJ2-2
size: -
V: TRBV4-1

CDR3: ASSGGNSYNEQF
J: TRBJ2-1
size: once
V: TRBV5-1

CDR3: ASSLPGVRTEAF
J: TRBJ1-1
size: -
V: TRBV7-9

CDR3: ASSSSGGGYT
J: TRBJ1-2
size: -
V: TRBV28

CDR3: ASSQPGTGGHEQY
J: TRBJ2-7
size: -
V: TRBV10-1

CDR3: ASSAGTDRDEQY
J: TRBJ2-7
size: -
V: TRBV5-4

CDR3: ASSPLGGDEQF
J: TRBJ2-1
size: -
V: TRBV7-8

CDR3: ASRQGYNEQF
J: TRBJ2-1
size: -
V: TRBV5-1

CDR3: ASSPYSAEAF
J: TRBJ1-1
size: -
V: TRBV6-6

CDR3: ASSFGLVGARKTQY
J: TRBJ2-5
size: -
V: TRBV5-6

CDR3: ASSIGAYEQY
J: TRBJ2-7
size: -
V: TRBV7-9

CDR3: SVGPGLAGVDTQY
J: TRBJ2-3
size: -
V: TRBV29-1

CDR3: ASSLEREGYEQY
J: TRBJ2-7
size: -
V: TRBV7-6

CDR3: AWRFAGGNQETQY
J: TRBJ2-5
size: -
V: TRBV30

CDR3: AWSSNSYEQY
J: TRBJ2-7
size: -
V: TRBV30